The T cell receptor beta chain described here comes from a study of long-term antiretroviral therapy in people with HIV. The study, taken as a whole, reports: Pre-ART expanded clones dominated the repertoire at every time point. Repertoires looked antigen-experienced, with only a slight naive shift after ART.

Version v3.0 of the immunoSEQ assay was performed at survey level. The study targeted about 35,000-50,000 T-cell genomes per sample in sequencing. Here immunoSEQ multiplex PCR was the method, and the copy in TCRdb shows in-frame clones only, minus some. The sample lists tens of thousands of clones, less than 90% occurring once. The CDR3 has 17 residues. The trim removed 5 bases at V and 7 bases at J, leaving 19 bases unmatched. Germline V gene data show CDR1 as SGHTA and CDR2 as FQGNSA. To note about this clone: Its antigen is currently unknown.

This material consisted of unsorted PBMCs, taken 0.4 years after starting antiretroviral therapy. The chain uses TRBV7-2 and TRBJ1-2, with 7 bases lining up with TRBD1. This clonotype was obtained from a man aged 45-60 years with HIV. CDR3 sequence: CASSQSKGTDEMGGYTF. CDR3 bases: TGTGCCAGCAGCCAATCGAAAGGGACAGACGAGATGGGTGGCTACACCTTC. Full variable domain (rest looked up from reference TRBV7-2 and TRBJ1-2): GAGVSQSPSNKVTEKGKDVELRCDPISGHTALYWYRQSLGQGLEFLIYFQGNSAPDKSGLPSDRFSAERTGGSVSTLTIQRTQQEDSAVYLCASSQSKGTDEMGGYTFGSGTRLTVV.